This paragraph covers one T cell receptor (beta chain) sequence. Its binding antigen is unknown. The record has no base qualities; no much larger clone is one base away. The data belong to a study of blood T cell repertoires in COVID-19 (dated by TCRdb to the early 2020s). For the wider study: Samples covering the acute and convalescent phases of COVID-19 were provided by collaborators in the United States, Italy and Spain. The prospective study material was composed of cDNA or gDNA derived from T cells, B-cell-depleted T cells, or PBMCs. Deeply sampled blood TCRbeta repertoires from subjects exposed to, actively infected with, or recovered from COVID-19 were included in the dataset. A freely available public database, intended as a resource for researchers studying the immune response to SARS-CoV-2, is where the repertoires were released. The samples were drawn from the first 160 participants of the ongoing ImmuneRACE study and from some 1,300 subjects provided by 6 global collaborators. A de-identified subject ID, COVID-19 status, age in years and sex were almost always included in the sample metadata. HLA class I and class II types, where available, came from metadata supplied by the sample provider rather than from assay-based typing. What the research found in general, with its limitations: The quantity of clinical and demographic metadata differed by source and by participant and was supplied without curation.

TCRbeta CDR3 regions were amplified from genomic DNA using the immunoSEQ Assay, a bias-controlled multiplex PCR. As for the authors' bioinformatics: The number of nucleated cells in each sample was estimated by amplification of reference gene primers within the assay. Sequence reads were collapsed and filtered to measure the absolute abundance of every unique TCRbeta CDR3 rearrangement. For each sample, productive Simpson clonality was calculated as the square root of Simpson's diversity index over productive rearrangements. What TCRdb holds here is the immuneACCESS table cut down to in-frame rearrangements. Part of the clones is not present; checked against another copy, under half of the missing clones reflect an unresolved V gene, and the others are unexplained. D and trimming were read from the DNA, whereas the V and J calls and clone size are those reported in that table. This sample gives 250,000 or so clones in total; around nine tenths of them show up just once. Less than 1% of the sample rests with the top ten.

A second Seattle source provided samples from volunteer blood donors who had recovered from COVID-19. Each collaborating institution followed its own protocols to collect whole blood in K2EDTA tubes. For TCRbeta analysis, collaborators shipped samples as frozen whole blood, isolated PBMCs, or DNA extracted from either of those sample types. The clonotype was recovered from a woman in her thirties or forties who had recovered from COVID-19. Sample: peripheral blood.

The nucleotide sequence reads TGTGCCAGTAGTAAACTAGCGGGAGACACAGATACGCAGTATTTT. This gives the protein CASSKLAGDTDTQYF. The chain couples TRBV19 to TRBJ2-3, with 11 central nucleotides matching TRBD2. The CDR3 goes from the cysteine to the phenylalanine over 15 residues. Only the CDR3 part of the read is kept: 45 bases, read in frame from the first base. CDR1 LNHDA and CDR2 SQIVND are derived from the germline V gene (reference sequence). Trimming takes 4 bases off V and 2 bases off J; junction bases not matched to a gene: 2.